This T cell receptor (beta chain) stems from a study of identical twins. Findings and limits, study-wide: With abundant cord blood beta clonotypes, insertions were fewer; memory repertoires showed no such pattern.

Trimming stripped 4 bases from V and 5 bases from J, with 15 bases between. The CDR3 totals 14 residues. CDR1 is SGHRS, CDR2 YFSETQ, per germline. Points on this clonotype: Its antigen is unknown.

Unique molecular identifiers were in the cDNA, with template-switch universal primer binding. TCRdb recomputed calls from the 5' RACE reads with MiXCR, one row per CDR3 protein. The sample consists of some 100,000 distinct CDR3 sequences, 5.9% of them appearing once. The TCR originated in a woman between 50 and 59 years old in good health. Sequenced input: memory T cells sorted from blood. The chain links TRBV5-1 to TRBJ2-5; D perhaps matches TRBD2 (5 bases). CDR3 bases: TGCGCCAGCAGCCCCCCCCTAGCTCGGGAGACCCAGTACTTC. Residues: CASSPPLARETQYF.